What follows describes a single T cell receptor beta chain. In its sample, this clone was seen a few times. Its cognate antigen has yet to be identified. No much larger clone exists at a distance of one base, and base qualities are not known. Each collaborating institution followed its own protocols to collect whole blood in K2EDTA tubes. For TCRbeta analysis, collaborators shipped samples in one of three forms: frozen whole blood, isolated PBMCs, or DNA extracted from either of those sample types. This record belongs to a study of blood T cell repertoires in COVID-19 (dated by TCRdb to 2018 to 2021). Regarding the complete study: Samples covering the acute and convalescent phases of COVID-19 were provided by collaborators in the United States, Italy and Spain. Samples were obtained from the ongoing ImmuneRACE study (first 160 participants) and from approximately 1,200 subjects provided by 6 global collaborators. A de-identified subject ID, COVID-19 status, age in years and sex were almost always included in the sample metadata. The repertoires were released in a freely available public database meant as a resource for research on the immune response to SARS-CoV-2. The material from the prospective study consisted of cDNA or gDNA derived from T cells, B-cell-depleted T cells, or PBMCs. The dataset comprised deeply sampled blood TCRbeta repertoires from subjects exposed to, actively infected with, or recovered from COVID-19. HLA class I and class II types, where available, came from metadata supplied by the sample provider rather than from assay-based typing. The investigation overall reported the following: How much clinical and demographic metadata was included differed by source and by participant, and the metadata was provided uncurated.

TCRbeta CDR3 regions were amplified from genomic DNA using the immunoSEQ Assay, a bias-controlled multiplex PCR. Per the authors' processing: The number of nucleated cells in each sample was estimated from the amplification of reference gene primers within the assay. To quantify the absolute abundance of each unique TCRbeta CDR3 rearrangement, sequence reads were collapsed and filtered. For each sample, productive Simpson clonality was calculated by taking the square root of Simpson's diversity index across productive rearrangements. Sourced from immuneACCESS, this table was stored by TCRdb with only in-frame sequences that have V and J called. A share of the clones is absent; for the studies checked, an unresolved V gene accounts for under half, and the remainder has no known explanation. The V and J calls and clone size were taken over from that table, and D and trimming were inferred from the DNA. The table for this sample lists 100,000 to 110,000 clones; about 85% of them were counted only once. Under 15% of the sample lies in the top ten.

This sequence originates from a man in his fifties with active or convalescent COVID-19. Sequencing input: peripheral blood.

The CDR3 here reads CASSVILRGQSEAFF. The sequence in DNA is TGTGCCAGCAGCGTCATTCTCAGGGGGCAATCTGAAGCTTTCTTT. Recombination linked TRBV9 to TRBJ1-1; the central 8 bases match TRBD1. The CDR3 runs 15 residues from the cysteine to the phenylalanine. Just the 45-base CDR3 DNA is kept, in frame starting at base 1. The junction shows trimming of 2 bases on V and 6 bases on J, and the gene matches do not reach 9 bases of it. Per the germline V gene, SGDLS is the CDR1 and YYNGEE is the CDR2.